Shown below are 20 T cell receptor beta chains from a single sample sequenced in a study of blood T cell repertoires in COVID-19. The method was immunoSEQ multiplex PCR; TCRdb's version includes in-frame clones alone and lacks a portion of them. The data show around 160,000 clones, with about 86% seen just once and roughly 8% held by the top ten. Sequencing was done on a sample of peripheral blood. These TCRs come from a man in his fifties or sixties with acute or convalescent COVID-19.

CDR3 residues: CASSQARGVGEKLFF. The CDR3 DNA reads as TGTGCCAGCAGCCAAGCTCGGGGGGTAGGAGAAAAACTGTTTTTT. The rearrangement joins TRBV3-1 (or the pseudogene TRBV3-2) to TRBJ1-4, with D tentatively TRBD1 (5 bases). This CDR3 contains 15 residues. V dropped 1 base and J dropped 8 bases, with 14 bases sitting between them. Germline loops: CDR1 LGHDT, CDR2 YNNKEL (reference sequence).

As concerns this clone: The sample contains more than one DNA sequence encoding this CDR3. This rearrangement joins TRBV5-1 to TRBJ1-5, with D perhaps matching TRBD1 (5 bases). Trimming pared 0 bases from V and 2 bases from J, leaving 6 bases between. The germline CDR1 and CDR2 sequences are SGHRS and YFSETQ. This CDR3 has 14 residues. CDR3 sequence (DNA): TGCGCCAGCAGCTTGGAAGGGGGCAATCAGCCCCAGCATTTT. Protein product: CASSLEGGNQPQHF.

J is TRBJ2-2 and V is TRBV9; D perhaps matches TRBD2 (5 bases). From germline, CDR1 is SGDLS and CDR2 YYNGEE. V lost 4 bases and J lost 3, with 10 bases in between. CDR3 length equals 14 residues. The CDR3 sequence: CASSPRDYTGELFF. The CDR3 bases are TGTGCCAGCAGCCCGAGGGATTACACCGGGGAGCTGTTTTTT.

The rearrangement links TRBV6-5 to TRBJ2-2; a possible D gene is TRBD1 (5 bases). This CDR3 is built from 14 residues. The germline CDR1 and CDR2 sequences are MNHEY and SVGAGI. The V end lost 6 bases, the J end lost 1 base, and 9 bases lay between the germline ends. DNA of the CDR3: TGTGCCAGCAGCTCCGACAGGAACACCGGGGAGCTGTTTTTT. This translates into CASSSDRNTGELFF.

The rearrangement joins TRBV5-1 to TRBJ2-3; TRBD2 aligns across 7 bases. This CDR3 comprises 16 residues. Germline-derived CDR1 and CDR2 are SGHRS and YFSETQ. V lost 5 bases, J lost 0 bases, and 9 bases stayed unmatched. CDR3 residues: CASSSGGSGSTDTQYF. The DNA of the CDR3 is TGCGCCAGCAGTTCCGGGGGTAGCGGGAGCACAGATACGCAGTATTTT.

This chain links TRBV6-6 with TRBJ2-6; D remains ambiguous. The CDR3 is 14 amino acids. CDR1 is MNHNY and CDR2 is SVGAGI in the germline V gene (reference sequence). V dropped 8 bases and J dropped 4 bases, with 12 bases sitting between them. The CDR3 nucleotides read TGTGCCAGCTCGGAGCCGGCAGGGGCCAACGTCCTGACTTTC. It encodes CASSEPAGANVLTF.

The V and J genes are TRBV2 and TRBJ2-1, with a tentative D call TRBD1 (7 bases). Germline CDR1 is SNHLY and CDR2 is FYNNEI. The CDR3 totals 13 residues. With 8 bases removed from V and 9 bases from J, the gap between germline ends came to 17 bases. This CDR3 is CASAVLQGGEQFF. In DNA, the CDR3 is TGTGCCAGCGCGGTGCTGCAGGGGGGTGAGCAGTTCTTC.

V usage is TRBV2 and J usage is TRBJ1-2; D is unclear. Trimming removed 2 bases at V and 5 bases at J, with 9 bases between. The CDR3 length is 13 residues. CDR1 is SNHLY and CDR2 is FYNNEI in the germline V gene. The CDR3 DNA is TGTGCCAGCAGTGAACGGAGAAAATATGGCTACACCTTC. It specifies CASSERRKYGYTF.

The rearrangement uses TRBV12-3 or TRBV12-4 and TRBJ1-1; unclear D gene. The CDR3 runs 13 residues. With 7 bases removed from V and 5 bases from J, the gap between germline ends came to 14 bases. The CDR3 DNA follows: TGTGCCAGCACCTTTACCGAGTATACTGAAGCTTTCTTT. It codes for CASTFTEYTEAFF.

The gene calls are TRBV7-9 and TRBJ1-1; 9 positions match TRBD1. The V segment lost 1 base and the J segment 6 bases; nucleotides outside the gene matches: 3. The CDR3 sequence is 14 residues long. CDR1 SEHNR and CDR2 FQNEAQ come from the germline V gene (reference sequence). In DNA, the CDR3 is TGTGCCAGCAGCTTAGTACAGGGGGCCTCTGAAGCTTTCTTT. Translation gives CASSLVQGASEAFF.

A single count supports this clone. The chain carries TRBV28 and TRBJ2-6, with 12 bases matching TRBD1. The length of the CDR3 is 19 residues. V trimming: 5 bases; J trimming: 4 bases; junction bases outside the gene matches: 12. Germline V gives CDR1 MDHEN, CDR2 SYDVKM. The CDR3 loop reads CASSVSGTGGSKGANVLTF. The CDR3 DNA is TGTGCCAGCAGTGTTTCCGGGACAGGGGGCTCGAAGGGGGCCAACGTCCTGACTTTC.

This chain links TRBV9 with TRBJ2-2, with 7 bases lining up with TRBD1. Unmatched junction bases numbered 9, after V lost 4 bases and J lost 3 bases. This CDR3 has 16 amino acids. The germline gives CDR1 SGDLS, CDR2 YYNGEE. The CDR3 sequence is CASSLRTGGYTGELFF. In DNA, the CDR3 is TGTGCCAGCAGCTTACGGACAGGTGGATACACCGGGGAGCTGTTTTTT.

J is TRBJ1-5 and V is TRBV14, with unresolved D. The CDR3 sequence is 14 residues long. The germline V gene has CDR1 SGHDN and CDR2 FVKESK. V was clipped by 1 base and J by 4 bases, with 8 bases between them. The CDR3 DNA follows: TGTGCCAGCAGCCAAGGAGGCGGGAATCAGCCCCAGCATTTT. It yields the protein CASSQGGGNQPQHF.

In this sample, this clone turned up a few times. CDR3 protein: CASSYRLGELFF. The DNA of the CDR3 is TGTGCCAGCAGTTACAGACTCGGGGAGCTGTTTTTT. The chain combines TRBV6-5 with TRBJ2-2; the D is unclear. CDR1 is MNHEY and CDR2 is SVGAGI in the germline V gene. The CDR3 spans 12 residues. V was trimmed by 2 bases and J by 7 bases, leaving 5 bases between them.

V is TRBV10-1 and J is TRBJ2-1; possible D gene TRBD1, 7 bases. Between the trimmed V and J ends, which lost 0 bases and 0 bases, there was a span of 12 bases. This CDR3 is built from 17 residues. CDR1 and CDR2 from the germline V gene are WNHNN and SYGVQD (reference sequence). The CDR3 is CASSESEGASSYNEQFF. The CDR3 nucleotides read TGCGCCAGCAGTGAGTCGGAGGGGGCGAGCTCCTACAATGAGCAGTTCTTC.

The J gene is TRBJ2-2, the V gene TRBV7-2, with TRBD2 as a possible D gene (5 bases). This CDR3 is 16 amino acids long. The V end lost 8 bases, the J end lost 1 base, and 17 bases lay between the germline ends. CDR1 and CDR2 (germline): SGHTA, FQGNSA. CDR3 in DNA: TGTGCCAGCCCGCGGGTCGTGGCGTGGAACACCGGGGAGCTGTTTTTT. As protein: CASPRVVAWNTGELFF.

There are a few counts of this clone. CDR3 nucleotides: TGTGCCACCTCTTGGGGGCGCGGCACCGGGGAGCTGTTTTTT. Translating gives CATSWGRGTGELFF. The chain has TRBV27 and TRBJ2-2; D perhaps matches TRBD1 (6 bases). With 10 bases removed from V and 4 bases from J, the gap between germline ends came to 16 bases. The CDR3 covers 14 residues. Germline V gene sequence: CDR1 MNHEY, CDR2 SMNVEV (reference sequence).

The sample holds one count of this clone. V gene TRBV30 combines with J gene TRBJ1-5; no clear D gene. The germline V gene has CDR1 GTSNPN and CDR2 SVGIG (reference sequence). The CDR3 has 13 amino acids. Trimming took 0 bases from V and 7 from J, leaving 10 bases between them. CDR3 DNA sequence: TGTGCCTGGAGTGTACTAGAGGACCAGCCCCAGCATTTT. Translated, it gives CAWSVLEDQPQHF.

V usage is TRBV4-1 and J usage is TRBJ1-1, with a tentative D call TRBD1 (5 bases). Trimming took 0 bases from V and 5 from J, leaving 16 bases between them. Germline CDR1 reads MGHRA; CDR2 reads YSYEKL. The CDR3 totals 16 residues. The CDR3 region has the DNA TGCGCCAGCAGCCAAGATGGGTCGGGGGGTAGTACTGAAGCTTTCTTT. It translates to CASSQDGSGGSTEAFF.

The chain carries TRBV29-1 and TRBJ1-1, with a possible D match to TRBD1 (5 bases). With 4 bases removed from V and 3 bases from J, the gap between germline ends came to 18 bases. The germline CDR1 and CDR2 sequences are SQVTM and ANQGSEA. CDR3 length equals 15 residues. The CDR3 region is CSVGGWGGAYTEAFF. CDR3 in DNA: TGCAGCGTTGGGGGATGGGGGGGAGCGTACACTGAAGCTTTCTTT.